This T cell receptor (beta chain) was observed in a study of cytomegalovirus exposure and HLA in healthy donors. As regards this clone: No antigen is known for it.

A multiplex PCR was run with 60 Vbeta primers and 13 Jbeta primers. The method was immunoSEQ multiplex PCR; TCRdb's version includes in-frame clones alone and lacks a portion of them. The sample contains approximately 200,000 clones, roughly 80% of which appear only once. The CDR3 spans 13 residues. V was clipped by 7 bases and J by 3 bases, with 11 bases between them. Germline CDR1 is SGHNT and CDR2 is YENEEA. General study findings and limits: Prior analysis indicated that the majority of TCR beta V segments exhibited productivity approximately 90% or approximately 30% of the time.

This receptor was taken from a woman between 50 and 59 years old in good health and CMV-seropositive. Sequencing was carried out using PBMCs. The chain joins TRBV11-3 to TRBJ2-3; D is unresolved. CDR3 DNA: TGTGCCAGCATCCTAACCGAGACAGATACGCAGTATTTT. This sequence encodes CASILTETDTQYF.